The source of this T cell receptor beta chain is a study of shared clonotypes between healthy human individuals. The wider study: The donor pool was made up of a couple of women and three men aged 18 to 49.

J was trimmed by 5 bases and V by 6 bases; bases with no gene match: 3. The germline CDR1 and CDR2 sequences are LNHDA and SQIVND (reference sequence). The CDR3 is 13 residues long. Genomic DNA of every subset was divided equally among multiple immunoSEQ plates. As processed by the authors: In the immunoSEQ data, sequences were junction-only and lacked quality scores, so filtering differed. Method: immunoSEQ multiplex PCR; TCRdb's copy keeps in-frame clones and lacks some. For V, J and clone size, that table is used; D and trimming come from the DNA. The table has 2 million to 2.5 million clones, 90% to 95% seen once; the top ten hold 0.36%.

The chain uses TRBV19 and TRBJ1-5; the match to TRBD1 covers 8 bases. The sequencing sample was made of naive CD4+ T cells from PBMCs. Stated subset: CD45RA+ positively selected. The receptor's source is a man between 18 and 35 years old in good health. Some clones in this sample may be carry-over from other donors' samples. As DNA, the CDR3 is TGTGCCAGTAGAACAGGGGGGTATCAGCCCCAGCATTTT. It codes for CASRTGGYQPQHF. The whole variable domain, filled in from reference TRBV19 and TRBJ1-5, reads DGGITQSPKYLFRKEGQNVTLSCEQNLNHDAMYWYRQDPGQGLRLIYYSQIVNDFQKGDIAEGYSVSREKKESFPLTVTSAQKNPTAFYLCASRTGGYQPQHFGDGTRLSIL.